Listed below are T cell receptor beta chains from one sample, sequenced in a study of CD8 T cells in ankylosing spondylitis. TCRdb redid the calling of the 5' RACE reads with MiXCR, one entry per CDR3 protein. The sample has roughly 230,000 distinct CDR3 sequences; 8% to 11% are singletons. Input material: blood, either unsorted or a sorted T cell fraction (not recorded which). Receptor source: a male donor with ankylosing spondylitis or in good health (not recorded which). CDR3s include the opening cysteine and the closing phenylalanine or tryptophan. Fields, in order: D gene, J gene, clone size, V gene, CDR3 DNA, CDR3 protein. A D gene is named only where the DNA matches it firmly. Only some rows state a clone size, as once, few, many or a class for expanded clones.

D gene: .
J gene: TRBJ1-2
clone size: many
V gene: TRBV29-1
CDR3 DNA: TGCAGCGTTGCTATAGCTTTGAACTATGGCTACACCTTC
CDR3 protein: CSVAIALNYGYTF

D gene: .
J gene: TRBJ1-2
clone size: few
V gene: TRBV10-3
CDR3 DNA: TGTGCCATCAGACCGAGGGGGACGTACTATGGCTACACCTTC
CDR3 protein: CAIRPRGTYYGYTF

D gene: .
J gene: TRBJ2-7
clone size: many
V gene: TRBV5-1
CDR3 DNA: TGCGCCAGCAGCCCGGAGAACCCCTACGAGCAGTACTTC
CDR3 protein: CASSPENPYEQYF

D gene: .
J gene: TRBJ2-7
clone size: few
V gene: TRBV2
CDR3 DNA: TGTGCCAGCGCCGCCTGGGTCGGTGCTAACGAGCAGTACTTC
CDR3 protein: CASAAWVGANEQYF

D gene: .
J gene: TRBJ2-2
clone size: many
V gene: TRBV19
CDR3 DNA: TGTGCCAGTAATGGAAACAGGGCCGGGGAGCTGTTTTTT
CDR3 protein: CASNGNRAGELFF

D gene: TRBD2
J gene: TRBJ2-3
clone size: .
V gene: TRBV7-2
CDR3 DNA: TGTGCCAGCACCCGCGGTTCAGGGCTAGCGGTCACAGATACGCAGTATTTT
CDR3 protein: CASTRGSGLAVTDTQYF

D gene: .
J gene: TRBJ2-2
clone size: .
V gene: TRBV24-1
CDR3 DNA: TGTGCCACCGGTACATCGAACACCGGGGAGCTGTTTTTT
CDR3 protein: CATGTSNTGELFF

D gene: TRBD2
J gene: TRBJ2-1
clone size: many
V gene: TRBV30
CDR3 DNA: TGTGCCTGCCAAATCCGGGGACTAGCGGTTGGGTATGAGCAGTTCTTC
CDR3 protein: CACQIRGLAVGYEQFF

D gene: .
J gene: TRBJ2-6
clone size: .
V gene: TRBV15
CDR3 DNA: TGTGCCACCAGCAACAGGGTTGGTGGGGCCAACGTCCTGACTTTC
CDR3 protein: CATSNRVGGANVLTF

D gene: .
J gene: TRBJ2-2
clone size: many
V gene: TRBV5-4
CDR3 DNA: TGTGCCAGCAGCTCCCCCGGACAGACCGGGGAGCTGTTTTTT
CDR3 protein: CASSSPGQTGELFF

D gene: .
J gene: TRBJ1-5
clone size: .
V gene: TRBV7-2
CDR3 DNA: TGTGTCAGCAGCTTAGACGGGGCTCAGGGGCCCCAGCATTTT
CDR3 protein: CVSSLDGAQGPQHF

D gene: .
J gene: TRBJ2-3
clone size: many
V gene: TRBV18
CDR3 DNA: TGTGCCAGCTCACCCTTGCAGACAACAACCACAGATACGCAGTATTTT
CDR3 protein: CASSPLQTTTTDTQYF

D gene: .
J gene: TRBJ1-1
clone size: few
V gene: TRBV7-9
CDR3 DNA: TGTGCCAGCAGTGTAGAATCCCGGAACACTGAAGCTTTCTTT
CDR3 protein: CASSVESRNTEAFF

D gene: TRBD1
J gene: TRBJ2-3
clone size: few
V gene: TRBV10-1
CDR3 DNA: TGCGCCAGCAGAGGACAGGGAGGAAGCACAGATACGCAGTATTTT
CDR3 protein: CASRGQGGSTDTQYF

D gene: TRBD1
J gene: TRBJ1-1
clone size: many
V gene: TRBV20-1
CDR3 DNA: TGCAGTGCTAAGCTTCCGGGACAGATAAACACTGAAGCTTTCTTT
CDR3 protein: CSAKLPGQINTEAFF

D gene: .
J gene: TRBJ1-5
clone size: .
V gene: TRBV30
CDR3 DNA: TGTGCCTGGAGTGTATCCGGGATCAATCAGCCCCAGCATTTT
CDR3 protein: CAWSVSGINQPQHF

D gene: .
J gene: TRBJ2-1
clone size: many
V gene: TRBV6-5
CDR3 DNA: TGTGCCAGCAGTTACTCGAATGAGCAGTTCTTC
CDR3 protein: CASSYSNEQFF

D gene: .
J gene: TRBJ1-1
clone size: many
V gene: TRBV3-1
CDR3 DNA: TGTGCCAGCAGCCAAGGGATCGGGGACACTGAAGCTTTCTTT
CDR3 protein: CASSQGIGDTEAFF

D gene: .
J gene: TRBJ2-1
clone size: .
V gene: TRBV20-1
CDR3 DNA: TGCAGTGCTAGAGATACCTGGGGTGAGCAGTTCTTC
CDR3 protein: CSARDTWGEQFF

D gene: .
J gene: TRBJ1-2
clone size: .
V gene: TRBV5-1
CDR3 DNA: TGCGCCAGCAACTTTAGGCCCGACAGAAGTGGCTACACCTTC
CDR3 protein: CASNFRPDRSGYTF

D gene: .
J gene: TRBJ1-2
clone size: few
V gene: TRBV4-1
CDR3 DNA: TGCGCCAGCAGCCAGGGGGTCGGACTGGATGGCTACACCTTC
CDR3 protein: CASSQGVGLDGYTF

D gene: TRBD1
J gene: TRBJ1-2
clone size: .
V gene: TRBV7-2
CDR3 DNA: TGTGCCAGTACAGGGGGTCCAAACAACTATGGCTACACCTTC
CDR3 protein: CASTGGPNNYGYTF

D gene: .
J gene: TRBJ2-2
clone size: many
V gene: TRBV4-1
CDR3 DNA: TGCGCCAGCAGCCACGGCGGGGAGCTGTTTTTT
CDR3 protein: CASSHGGELFF

D gene: .
J gene: TRBJ2-7
clone size: many
V gene: TRBV11-2
CDR3 DNA: TGTGCCAGCAGCTTAGATCCTACCGAGGCAGGTCGACAGTACTTC
CDR3 protein: CASSLDPTEAGRQYF

D gene: .
J gene: TRBJ1-1
clone size: .
V gene: TRBV5-1
CDR3 DNA: TGCGCCAGCAGCTTGGCCGTCTCCGGGCGCGGCGGGTATGTGAACACTGAAGCTTTCTTT
CDR3 protein: CASSLAVSGRGGYVNTEAFF

D gene: .
J gene: TRBJ1-2
clone size: many
V gene: TRBV4-1
CDR3 DNA: TGCGCCAGCAGCCAAGGAGGACTGACCGACTATGGCTACACCTTC
CDR3 protein: CASSQGGLTDYGYTF